This T cell receptor beta chain appears in the sequencing data of a study of blood T cell repertoires in COVID-19. V gave up 5 bases and J gave up 3 bases; unmatched junction bases: 5. Looked up from germline, CDR1 is SEHNR and CDR2 is FQNEAQ (reference sequence). This CDR3 is 15 amino acids long. Using immunoSEQ multiplex PCR, the repertoire was profiled, and TCRdb retains in-frame clones only, with some absent. The sample shows around 150,000 clones, 70% to 90% of them seen only once. This clonotype was sampled from a woman between 50 and 59 years old who had recovered from COVID-19. The rearrangement joins TRBV7-9 to TRBJ2-3, with 10 bases identical to TRBD2. Sequenced input: PBMCs or T cells enriched from blood (not recorded which). The CDR3 DNA reads as TGTGCCAGCAGCCCCGGGACTAGCGATACAGATACGCAGTATTTT. Protein: CASSPGTSDTDTQYF.